Following are 20 T cell receptor beta chains from one sample sequenced in a study of cytotoxic CD8 clonotypes in ibrutinib-treated CLL. TCRdb keeps only in-frame clones here, not all; method: immunoSEQ multiplex PCR. In the table there are some 200,000 clones, over 55% of which are singletons. Specimen: PBMCs, collected after 24 months of ibrutinib treatment. These receptors all stem from a human donor with chronic lymphocytic leukemia.

V is TRBV2 and J is TRBJ2-7; D might be TRBD2 (9 bases). Germline CDR1 and CDR2: SNHLY and FYNNEI. CDR3 length: 18 amino acids. V dropped 8 bases and J dropped 6 bases, with 32 bases sitting between them. The CDR3 DNA sequence: TGTGCCAGCCGTGGGACAGGCGGGCTAGCGGGACCTAGTTCCGAGCAGTACTTC. This codes for CASRGTGGLAGPSSEQYF.

V gene TRBV28 combines with J gene TRBJ1-5, with D hard to call. The CDR3 covers 14 residues. The germline gives CDR1 MDHEN, CDR2 SYDVKM. V lost 3 bases to trimming and J lost 6 bases, with 12 bases between them. The CDR3 here is CASSFLRSGQPQHF. The CDR3 DNA is TGTGCCAGCAGTTTTTTGCGCTCCGGTCAGCCCCAGCATTTT. Variable domain in full (rest from reference TRBV28 and TRBJ1-5): DVKVTQSSRYLVKRTGEKVFLECVQDMDHENMFWYRQDPGLGLRLIYFSYDVKMKEKGDIPEGYSVSREKKERFSLILESASTNQTSMYLCASSFLRSGQPQHFGDGTRLSIL.

The gene calls are TRBV5-1 and TRBJ2-5, with 12 bases identical to TRBD2. CDR1 SGHRS and CDR2 YFSETQ come from the germline V gene. Unmatched junction bases numbered 8, after V lost 3 bases and J lost 2 bases. The CDR3 runs 17 residues. CDR3 nucleotide sequence: TGCGCCAGCAGCTCCAGGACTAGCGGGACGATTCAAGAGACCCAGTACTTC. It codes for CASSSRTSGTIQETQYF.

V is TRBV19 and J is TRBJ2-3, with 8 bases aligning to TRBD1. CDR1 and CDR2 (germline): LNHDA, SQIVND (reference sequence). CDR3 length equals 15 residues. J lost 5 bases, V lost 6 bases, and 10 bases had no gene match. The CDR3 region is CASRPRQGPGDTQYF. CDR3 bases: TGTGCCAGTAGACCAAGACAGGGGCCGGGAGATACGCAGTATTTT.

The rearrangement links TRBV19 to TRBJ2-7; a weak D match, TRBD2 (6 bases). Trimming stripped 2 bases from V and 6 bases from J, with 14 bases between. The CDR3 is 14 residues long. The germline V gene has CDR1 LNHDA and CDR2 SQIVND (reference sequence). CDR3 region: CASSIWGGNGEQYF. In nucleotides, the CDR3 is TGTGCCAGTAGTATATGGGGAGGTAACGGCGAGCAGTACTTC.

The chain carries TRBV10-2 and TRBJ1-2, with no clear D. V shed 2 bases and J shed 4 bases, with 8 bases lying between them. The CDR3 is 13 residues long. Germline V lookup: CDR1 WSHSY, CDR2 SAAADI. The CDR3 loop reads CASSEPDSYGYTF. In DNA, the CDR3 is TGCGCCAGCAGTGAGCCGGACTCCTATGGCTACACCTTC.

The chain employs TRBV7-8 and TRBJ2-7, with unresolved D. The CDR3 totals 14 residues. CDR1 and CDR2 (germline): SGHVS, FQNEAQ. The germline V and J ends were trimmed by 5 bases and 7 bases, with 18 bases remaining between them. This CDR3 reads CASSPSPLTREQYF. The CDR3 DNA sequence: TGTGCCAGCAGCCCCTCGCCCCTCACTCGGGAGCAGTACTTC. The variable domain in full, with the rest retrieved from reference TRBV7-8 and TRBJ2-7, is GAGVSQSPRYKVAKRGQDVALRCDPISGHVSLFWYQQALGQGPEFLTYFQNEAQLDKSGLPSDRFFAERPEGSVSTLKIQRTQQEDSAVYLCASSPSPLTREQYFGPGTRLTVT.

In its sample, this clone was seen once. The chain carries TRBV18 and TRBJ2-1, with no clear D. Trimming pared 4 bases from V and 3 bases from J, leaving 10 bases between. The CDR3 runs to 14 residues. Germline CDR1 KGHSH, CDR2 LQKENI. The CDR3 DNA follows: TGTGCCAGCTCACTCAGCCGATACTACAATGAGCAGTTCTTC. Protein sequence: CASSLSRYYNEQFF.

Remarks on this clone: The sample has other DNA sequences that encode this CDR3 too. The CDR3 DNA reads as TGTGCCAGCAGCTTGGGTCCGAACACTGAAGCTTTCTTT. Translation: CASSLGPNTEAFF. The chain carries TRBV5-4 and TRBJ1-1; the D is unclear. Germline V lookup: CDR1 SGHNT, CDR2 YYREEE (reference sequence). V gave up 0 bases and J gave up 1 base, with 4 bases separating them. This CDR3 has 13 amino acids.

Concerning this clone itself: This specimen includes other DNA sequences encoding the same CDR3. The chain links TRBV2 to TRBJ2-3; perhaps TRBD2 as D (5 bases). CDR3 length: 13 residues. Germline-derived CDR1 and CDR2 are SNHLY and FYNNEI. V gave up 0 bases and J gave up 7 bases, with 8 bases separating them. CDR3 amino acids: CASSEARGYTQYF. CDR3 sequence (DNA): TGTGCCAGCAGTGAAGCCCGAGGGTATACGCAGTATTTT.

This chain links TRBV10-3 with TRBJ1-2; no reliable D call. Between the trimmed V and J ends, which lost 8 bases and 2 bases, there was a span of 9 bases. The germline V gene has CDR1 ENHRY and CDR2 SYGVKD. The CDR3 runs 12 residues. The CDR3 is CAIQKANYGYTF. CDR3 in DNA: TGTGCCATCCAAAAAGCGAACTATGGCTACACCTTC.

Only one count was recorded for this clone. The chain joins TRBV2 to TRBJ2-1; TRBD1 aligns across 12 bases. V trimming: 6 bases; J trimming: 8 bases; junction bases outside the gene matches: 5. The CDR3 is made up of 14 amino acids. In germline, CDR1 is SNHLY, CDR2 FYNNEI. The CDR3 DNA sequence: TGTGCCAGCAGCCGGGACAGGGGGCGTGATGAGCAGTTCTTC. It encodes CASSRDRGRDEQFF.

The V call is TRBV9, the J call TRBJ2-7, with 10 bases aligning to TRBD1. There are 15 residues in the CDR3. In germline, CDR1 is SGDLS, CDR2 YYNGEE. With 1 base clipped from V and 4 bases from J, the junction kept 5 bases outside the gene matches. The CDR3 loop is CASSVSGTGVYEQYF. CDR3 nucleotide sequence: TGTGCCAGCAGCGTATCCGGGACAGGGGTGTACGAGCAGTACTTC. The full variable domain, rest sourced from reference TRBV9 and TRBJ2-7, is DSGVTQTPKHLITATGQRVTLRCSPRSGDLSVYWYQQSLDQGLQFLIQYYNGEERAKGNILERFSAQQFPDLHSELNLSSLELGDSALYFCASSVSGTGVYEQYFGPGTRLTVT.

The chain joins TRBV9 to TRBJ2-7, with D maybe TRBD1 (6 bases). The V gene lost 0 bases and the J gene lost 5 bases, with 24 bases spanning the gap. Germline lookup yields CDR1 SGDLS and CDR2 YYNGEE. The length of the CDR3 is 18 residues. The CDR3 reads CASSVAGQTGTPGHEQYF. DNA for the CDR3: TGTGCCAGCAGCGTAGCCGGACAGACCGGGACCCCAGGACACGAGCAGTACTTC.

V usage is TRBV7-9 and J usage is TRBJ2-5, with D possibly matching TRBD1 (6 bases). Per the germline V gene, CDR1 is SEHNR and CDR2 is FQNEAQ (reference sequence). V lost 3 bases to trimming and J lost 2 bases, with 16 bases between them. The CDR3 is 16 amino acids. DNA for the CDR3: TGTGCCAGCAGCTTTAGTGTCGGACAGCCGCAAGAGACCCAGTACTTC. Protein product: CASSFSVGQPQETQYF.

The rearrangement joins TRBV6-5 to TRBJ1-2; 7 nucleotides agree with TRBD1. Trimming took 2 bases from V and 8 from J; bases not matched to a gene: 8. From germline, CDR1 is MNHEY and CDR2 SVGAGI. The CDR3 runs to 14 residues. The CDR3 spells CASSYERGPRGYTF. The DNA of the CDR3 is TGTGCCAGCAGTTACGAAAGGGGGCCTAGGGGCTACACCTTC.

This clone was detected only once. The J gene is TRBJ2-5, the V gene TRBV5-6; D is possibly TRBD1 (5 bases). The CDR3 loop spans 14 amino acids. V was trimmed by 4 bases and J by 5 bases, leaving 15 bases between them. Germline V CDR1 and CDR2: SGHDT, YYEEEE. In DNA, the CDR3 is TGTGCCAGCAGCCTCAGGGTTTACTCGGAGACCCAGTACTTC. It codes for CASSLRVYSETQYF.

The rearrangement links TRBV7-2 to TRBJ2-3; D tentatively fits TRBD1 or TRBD2 (5 bases each). Germline V gives CDR1 SGHTA, CDR2 FQGNSA. V gave up 0 bases and J gave up 7 bases, with 11 bases separating them. The CDR3 is made up of 14 amino acids. CDR3 sequence reads: CASSLAPGANTQYF. Here the CDR3 DNA reads TGTGCCAGCAGCTTAGCGCCCGGGGCAAATACGCAGTATTTT.

This clone was counted only a few times. The chain combines TRBV27 with TRBJ2-1; 11 nucleotides align to TRBD2. This CDR3 has 13 residues. Trimming cost V 5 bases and J 8 bases; bases outside gene matches: 2. The germline gives CDR1 MNHEY, CDR2 SMNVEV (reference sequence). CDR3 sequence: CASSTSGSYEQFF. CDR3 bases: TGTGCCAGCAGTACTAGCGGGAGCTATGAGCAGTTCTTC.

This clone occurred a few times. The chain has TRBV18 and TRBJ2-7; 9 positions match TRBD1. The J segment lost 2 bases and the V segment lost 5 bases, leaving 7 bases of the junction unmatched. CDR3 length: 15 residues. Germline V gene lookup returns CDR1 KGHSH and CDR2 LQKENI. CDR3 coding DNA: TGTGCCAGCTCAGTAGGGACAGGGCAACCCTACGAGCAGTACTTC. Residues: CASSVGTGQPYEQYF.